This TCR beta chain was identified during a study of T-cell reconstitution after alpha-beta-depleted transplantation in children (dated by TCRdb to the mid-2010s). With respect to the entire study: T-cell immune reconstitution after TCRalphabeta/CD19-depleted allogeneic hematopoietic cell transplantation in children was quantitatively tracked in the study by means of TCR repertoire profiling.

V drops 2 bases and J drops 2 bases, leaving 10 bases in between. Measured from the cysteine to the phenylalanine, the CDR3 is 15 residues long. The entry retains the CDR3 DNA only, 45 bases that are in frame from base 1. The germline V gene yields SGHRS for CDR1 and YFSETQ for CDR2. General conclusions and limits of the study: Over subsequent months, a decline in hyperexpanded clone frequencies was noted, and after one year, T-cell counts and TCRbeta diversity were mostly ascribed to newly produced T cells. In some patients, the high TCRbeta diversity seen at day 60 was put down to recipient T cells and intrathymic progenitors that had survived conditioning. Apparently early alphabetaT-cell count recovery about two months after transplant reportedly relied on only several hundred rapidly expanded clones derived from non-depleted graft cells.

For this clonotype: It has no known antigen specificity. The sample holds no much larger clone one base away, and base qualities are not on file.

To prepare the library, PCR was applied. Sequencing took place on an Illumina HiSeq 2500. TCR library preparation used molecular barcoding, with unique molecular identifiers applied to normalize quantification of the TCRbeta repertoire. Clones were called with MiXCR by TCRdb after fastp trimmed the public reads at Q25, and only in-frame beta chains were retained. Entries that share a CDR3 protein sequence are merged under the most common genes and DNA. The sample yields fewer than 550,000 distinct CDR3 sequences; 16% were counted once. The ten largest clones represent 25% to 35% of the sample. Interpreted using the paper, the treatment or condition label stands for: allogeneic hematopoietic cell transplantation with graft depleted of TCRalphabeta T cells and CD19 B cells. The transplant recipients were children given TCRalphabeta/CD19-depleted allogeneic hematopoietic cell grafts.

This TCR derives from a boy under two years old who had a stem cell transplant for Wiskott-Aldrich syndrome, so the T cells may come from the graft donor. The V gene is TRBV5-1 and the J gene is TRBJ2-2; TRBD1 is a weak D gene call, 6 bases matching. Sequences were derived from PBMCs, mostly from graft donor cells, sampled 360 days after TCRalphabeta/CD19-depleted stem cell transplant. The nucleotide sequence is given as TGCGCCAGCAGCTTAAGACAGGACAACACCGGGGAGCTGTTTTTT. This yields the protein CASSLRQDNTGELFF.